The next 3 T cell receptor beta chains were all read from a single sample in a study of blood T cell repertoires in COVID-19. Profiling relied on immunoSEQ multiplex PCR, and the TCRdb table lists in-frame clones only, not all of them. The sample lists hundreds of thousands of clones; about nine tenths were seen once. Sequenced input: peripheral blood. The source of these receptors is a man aged 40-49 years with acute or convalescent COVID-19.

The chain carries TRBV7-2 and TRBJ2-2, with 8 nucleotides matching TRBD1. The CDR3 loop spans 14 amino acids. Looked up from germline, CDR1 is SGHTA and CDR2 is FQGNSA. With 5 bases clipped from V and 5 bases from J, the junction kept 4 bases outside the gene matches. The CDR3 here is CASSPGQGTGELFF. DNA for the CDR3: TGTGCCAGCAGCCCCGGACAGGGTACCGGGGAGCTGTTTTTT.

This chain links TRBV24-1 with TRBJ2-5; TRBD2 is a possible D gene (6 bases). Germline lookup yields CDR1 KGHDR and CDR2 SFDVKD. The ends were cut back, 3 bases at V and 5 bases at J, with 12 bases in the middle. The CDR3 consists of 14 residues. The CDR3 region has the DNA TGTGCCACCAGTGATGCCGGCGGGGTGGAGACCCAGTACTTC. It is translated as CATSDAGGVETQYF.

V and J are TRBV9 and TRBJ2-1; TRBD2 aligns across 7 bases. The trim removed 3 bases at V and 10 bases at J, leaving 19 bases unmatched. Germline V gene sequence: CDR1 SGDLS, CDR2 YYNGEE. The CDR3 runs 17 residues. The CDR3 DNA reads as TGTGCCAGCAGCGAAGGGGCTAGCGGCTTCCCCCAGGAAGAGCAGTTCTTC. This codes for CASSEGASGFPQEEQFF.